This T cell receptor beta chain comes out of a study of shared clonotypes between healthy human individuals (TCRdb year 2020). Study-level background: The cohort included a few men and a couple of women between 18 and 49 years of age. For each donor, CD4 naive and CD4 memory were each given three plates, CD8 naive was given two plates, and CD8 memory was given one plate. The study deeply sequenced blood TCR repertoires of five healthy adults to estimate repertoire size and the extent of clonotype sharing between individuals. To increase sequencing depth and limit assay-specific biases, different laboratories used diverse techniques to prepare libraries and sequence TCR repertoires. Leukapheresis yielded between about 0.94 and 10 billion PBMCs per donor.

In the case of this clone: The clone's antigen remains unknown. Base qualities are not provided; no much larger clone lies one nucleotide away.

Paper-wide results and their limitations: Sharing across a few donors was observed for around 5% of naive CD4, under 4% of naive CD8, 2% to 2.5% of memory CD4, and about 0.39% of memory CD8 clonotypes. Compared with non-shared clonotypes, the clonotypes found in all four sorted-subset donors had higher generation probabilities. Rarefaction of sorted-subset datasets indicated incomplete sequencing despite the large sequencing depth. Only blood was sampled, and tissue TCR repertoires likely differ from those in blood. Larger estimated clonotype richness was generally found for naive subsets than for memory subsets. Because the study included a small number of donors, the genetic and exposure-history diversity represented was limited. Pairwise subsampling indicated that sequencing depth was expected to affect the degree of clonotype sharing among donors.

Trimming removed 4 bases from V and 6 bases from J, leaving 18 bases between the germline ends. The germline V gene gives CDR1 as LGHNA and CDR2 as YNFKEQ. The CDR3 contains 16 residues, cysteine and phenylalanine counted. The entry retains the CDR3 DNA only, 48 bases that are in frame from base 1. Healthy HIV-negative adults with no recently reported acute infections or vaccinations were included as donors. All donors were Caucasian adults living in Nashville, Tennessee, USA. CD4+ T cells were enriched by magnetic negative selection, after which naive cells were positively selected on CD45RA and the negative fraction was taken as the memory subset. Blood was collected by leukapheresis, and PBMCs were isolated by Ficoll-Histopaque density gradient centrifugation and then cryopreserved in liquid nitrogen vapor phase. Analytical flow cytometry was used to check the purity and quantity of every magnetically sorted T cell population. Genomic DNA was isolated from each sorted fraction and quantified by UV absorbance on a Nanodrop 2000c.

TCR CDR3 regions were amplified from genomic DNA by multiplex PCR using the deep immunoSEQ assay. Genomic DNA extracted from each cell subset was distributed evenly over all wells of several immunoSEQ 96-well plates, and each plate served as one replicate. For sorted subsets, roughly 200 ng of genomic DNA, equivalent to tens of thousands of T cell genomes, went into each replicate PCR. Purified libraries were quantified with a Qubit 3.0 fluorometer, sized on a Bioanalyzer 2100, and re-quantified with the KAPA Library Quantification kit. A separate single-read 150-cycle Illumina NextSeq 550 flow cell was used to sequence each immunoSEQ 96-well plate. From the authors' description of their analysis: The immunoSEQ output contained only junctional sequences without quality scores, so filtering could not match that applied to full-length reads. To assign V/J genes and CDR3, sequences were annotated against IMGT germline references using PyIR, a Python wrapper for IgBLAST v1.9. Any read was removed if the V/J assignment was weak (E-value above 1e-6), the CDR3 was missing, or the read contained stop codons, out-of-frame junctions, or ambiguous translated residues. V3J clonotypes were defined by identical inferred V gene, J gene, and CDR3 amino acid sequence. The percentage overlap between two repertoires was calculated by dividing the number of shared unique clonotypes by the size of the smaller repertoire. RTK rarefaction, the Chao1 estimator, and Recon v2.1 estimates of unobserved clonotypes were used to assess repertoire richness. For all TCRbeta clonotypes obtained by the gDNA method from a few donors, generation probabilities were computed with OLGA. Held by TCRdb, this immuneACCESS table contains in-frame sequences only and omits some clones. Under half of the omission traces to an unresolved V gene where checked; the cause of the rest is unknown. That table supplies the V and J calls and clone size; D and trimming were determined from the DNA. The table for this sample lists about 770,000 clones; just under 75% of them were counted only once. The ten biggest clones cover less than 2% of the sample.

The TCR comes from a woman younger than 45 in good health. Material: memory CD4+ T cells sorted from blood. Reading the label with the study, this specimen's cell subset or site is: CD45RA-negative fraction. This chain is built from TRBV4-2 and TRBJ1-4, with a tentative D gene TRBD1 over 5 matching bases. The CDR3 in this case is CASSPTPGTGDEKLFF. The DNA is as follows: TGTGCCAGCAGCCCAACCCCTGGGACGGGAGATGAAAAACTGTTTTTT.